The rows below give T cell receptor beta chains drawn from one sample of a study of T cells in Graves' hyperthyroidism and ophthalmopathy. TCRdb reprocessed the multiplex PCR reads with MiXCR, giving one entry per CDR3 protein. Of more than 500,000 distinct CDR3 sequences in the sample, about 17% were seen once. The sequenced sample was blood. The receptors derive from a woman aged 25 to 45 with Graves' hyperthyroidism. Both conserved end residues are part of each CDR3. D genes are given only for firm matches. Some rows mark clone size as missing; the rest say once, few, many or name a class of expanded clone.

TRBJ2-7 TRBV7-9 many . CASSLSWGEQYF TGTGCCAGCAGCTTATCATGGGGCGAGCAGTACTTC
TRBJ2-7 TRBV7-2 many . CASSRRGAAKDYEQYF TGTGCCAGCAGCCGACGAGGGGCCGCAAAGGATTACGAGCAGTACTTC
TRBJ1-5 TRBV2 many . CASSGDLNQPQHF TGTGCCAGCAGCGGGGACTTAAATCAGCCCCAGCATTTT
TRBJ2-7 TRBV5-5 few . CASSLATRVGMDGTYEQYF TGTGCCAGCAGCTTGGCCACGAGGGTGGGCATGGACGGGACCTACGAGCAGTACTTC
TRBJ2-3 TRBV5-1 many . CASSFWGGSSADTQYF TGCGCCAGCAGCTTCTGGGGCGGGTCCTCAGCAGATACGCAGTATTTT
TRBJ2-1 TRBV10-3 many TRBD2 CAISFLAGVSYNEQFF TGTGCCATCAGCTTCCTAGCGGGAGTCTCCTACAATGAGCAGTTCTTC
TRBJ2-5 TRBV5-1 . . CASSLLGDQETQYF TGCGCCAGCAGCTTGCTAGGGGACCAAGAGACCCAGTACTTC
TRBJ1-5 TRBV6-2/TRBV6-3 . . CASSPLISHQPQHF TGTGCCAGCAGTCCGCTCATTTCCCATCAGCCCCAGCATTTT
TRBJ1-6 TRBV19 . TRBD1 CASSLLQGDTNNSPLHF TGTGCCAGTAGTCTCCTCCAGGGGGATACCAATAATTCACCCCTCCACTTT
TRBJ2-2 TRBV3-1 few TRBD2 CASSQEAGEGKGELFF TGTGCCAGCAGCCAAGAAGCGGGAGAGGGCAAGGGGGAGCTGTTTTTT
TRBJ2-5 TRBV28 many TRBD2 CASSFNRWGRDEETQYF TGTGCCAGCAGTTTTAATAGATGGGGGAGGGACGAAGAGACCCAGTACTTC
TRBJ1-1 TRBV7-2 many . CASSQWARTEAFF TGTGCCAGCTCCCAGTGGGCGCGCACTGAAGCTTTCTTT
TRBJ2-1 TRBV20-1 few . CSARDPATYNEQFF TGCAGTGCTAGAGACCCGGCCACCTACAATGAGCAGTTCTTC
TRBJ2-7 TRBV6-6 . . CASSYSIVALYEQYF TGTGCCAGCAGTTACTCGATCGTGGCTCTCTACGAGCAGTACTTC
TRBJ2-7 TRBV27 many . CASSFMGGNAYEQYF TGTGCCAGCAGTTTCATGGGCGGGAATGCGTACGAGCAGTACTTC
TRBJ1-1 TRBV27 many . CASSLLATQEGAFF TGTGCCAGCAGTTTATTGGCAACCCAGGAAGGAGCTTTCTTT
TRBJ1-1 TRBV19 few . CASSINTRTGSTEAFF TGTGCCAGTAGTATTAACACACGAACGGGGAGCACTGAAGCTTTCTTT
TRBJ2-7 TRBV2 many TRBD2 CASRGLAGPYEQYF TGTGCCAGCAGGGGACTAGCGGGGCCCTACGAGCAGTACTTC
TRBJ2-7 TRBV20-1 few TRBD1 CSASGQGVEQYF TGCAGTGCATCCGGACAGGGGGTCGAGCAGTACTTC
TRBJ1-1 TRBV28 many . CASSTGGRLNTEAFF TGTGCCAGCAGTACCGGGGGACGGTTGAACACTGAAGCTTTCTTT
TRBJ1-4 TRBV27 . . CATRGLAEKLFF TGTGCCACTAGAGGTTTAGCCGAAAAACTGTTTTTT
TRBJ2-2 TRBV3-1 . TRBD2 CASSRTSTNTGELFF TGTGCCAGCAGCCGGACTAGCACGAACACCGGGGAGCTGTTTTTT
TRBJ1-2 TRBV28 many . CASNLGWEGLYGYTF TGTGCCAGCAACCTAGGCTGGGAAGGGCTCTATGGCTACACCTTC
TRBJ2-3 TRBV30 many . CAWSPTDTQYF TGTGCCTGGAGTCCTACAGATACGCAGTATTTT
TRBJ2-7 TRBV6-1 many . CASKLQGYEQYF TGTGCCAGCAAACTTCAGGGCTACGAGCAGTACTTC
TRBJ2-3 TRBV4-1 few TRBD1 CASRTGGSYTQYF TGCGCCAGCAGGACAGGGGGCTCCTATACGCAGTATTTT
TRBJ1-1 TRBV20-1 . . CSARPFGNGAGDGAEAFF TGCAGTGCTAGACCGTTCGGCAATGGGGCAGGGGATGGAGCTGAAGCTTTCTTT
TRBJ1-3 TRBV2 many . CASSAWGARSGNTIYF TGTGCCAGCAGTGCCTGGGGGGCCCGCTCTGGAAACACCATATATTTT
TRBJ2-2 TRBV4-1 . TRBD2 CASSQAIAGVTNTGELFF TGCGCCAGCAGCCAAGCTATAGCGGGCGTTACGAACACCGGGGAGCTGTTTTTT
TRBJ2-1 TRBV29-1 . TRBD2 CSVETSLGSYNEQFF TGCAGCGTAGAGACTAGCTTGGGGTCCTACAATGAGCAGTTCTTC
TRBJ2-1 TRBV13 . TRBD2 CASSLGLAVNEQFF TGTGCCAGCAGCTTAGGACTAGCGGTGAATGAGCAGTTCTTC
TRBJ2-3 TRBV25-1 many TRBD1 CASSEWTGSTDTQYF TGTGCCAGCAGTGAATGGACAGGGAGCACAGATACGCAGTATTTT
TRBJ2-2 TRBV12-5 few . CASGLGPGWGTGELFF TGTGCTAGTGGTTTGGGTCCGGGGTGGGGTACCGGGGAGCTGTTTTTT
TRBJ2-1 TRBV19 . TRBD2 CASMGSGSDNEQFF TGTGCCAGTATGGGGAGCGGGAGTGACAATGAGCAGTTCTTC
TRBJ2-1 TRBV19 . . CASSPSPRPYNEQFF TGTGCCAGTAGCCCTAGCCCTCGACCCTACAATGAGCAGTTCTTC
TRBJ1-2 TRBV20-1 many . CSAYRSDRSNYGYTF TGCAGTGCTTACCGATCCGACAGATCTAACTATGGCTACACCTTC
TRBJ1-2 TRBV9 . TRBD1 CASSVATGDSNYGYTF TGTGCCAGCAGCGTAGCCACAGGGGATTCTAACTATGGCTACACCTTC
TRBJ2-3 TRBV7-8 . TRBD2 CASSPLAGVYTDTQYF TGTGCCAGCAGCCCGCTAGCGGGAGTATACACGGATACGCAGTATTTT
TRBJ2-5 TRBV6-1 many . CASSLNRGRTQYF TGTGCCAGCAGCCTAAATCGGGGACGCACCCAGTACTTC
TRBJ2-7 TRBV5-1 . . CASSLRSGAGVEQYF TGCGCCAGCAGCTTGAGGTCGGGAGCCGGTGTCGAGCAGTACTTC
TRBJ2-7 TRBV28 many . CASSLKQGVQYF TGTGCCAGCAGTTTGAAACAGGGCGTGCAGTACTTC
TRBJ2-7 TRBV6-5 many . CASSYSQRSYEQYF TGTGCCAGCAGTTACTCCCAGAGATCCTACGAGCAGTACTTC
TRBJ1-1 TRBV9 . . CASSRQGFPEAFF TGTGCCAGCAGCAGGCAGGGGTTCCCTGAAGCTTTCTTT
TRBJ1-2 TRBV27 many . CASSIGKAYGYTF TGTGCCAGCAGTATAGGGAAGGCCTATGGCTACACCTTC
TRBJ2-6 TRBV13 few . CASSSTGWGSGANVLTF TGTGCCAGCAGCTCTACCGGGTGGGGCTCTGGGGCCAACGTCCTGACTTTC
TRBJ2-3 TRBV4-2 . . CASSQRTGPGSSDTQYF TGTGCCAGCAGCCAACGCACGGGACCAGGTTCGTCAGATACGCAGTATTTT
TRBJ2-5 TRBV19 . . CASSPRGQGEETQYF TGTGCCAGTAGTCCCCGGGGGCAGGGGGAAGAGACCCAGTACTTC
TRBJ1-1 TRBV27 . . CASREYGNTEAFF TGTGCCAGCAGGGAATATGGAAACACTGAAGCTTTCTTT
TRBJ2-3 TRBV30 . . CAWNAGGAGTDTQYF TGTGCCTGGAACGCCGGGGGAGCGGGCACAGATACGCAGTATTTT
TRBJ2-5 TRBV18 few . CASSYYQGPQETQYF TGTGCCAGCTCGTACTATCAGGGGCCCCAAGAGACCCAGTACTTC
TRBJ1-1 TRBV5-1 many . CASSSDRINREVAFF TGCGCCAGCAGCTCGGACCGAATAAACAGGGAGGTCGCTTTCTTT
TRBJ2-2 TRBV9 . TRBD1 CASSKSTGGAFDTGELFF TGTGCCAGCAGCAAATCGACAGGGGGCGCGTTTGACACCGGGGAGCTGTTTTTT
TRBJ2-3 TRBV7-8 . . CASSLLALGPVITDTQYF TGTGCCAGCAGCTTATTGGCTCTTGGGCCTGTGATTACAGATACGCAGTATTTT